Detailed here is one T cell receptor beta chain. The V end lost 0 bases, the J end lost 1 base, and 12 bases lay between the germline ends. This CDR3 has 16 amino acids. CDR1 and CDR2 from the germline V gene are SGHNT and YENEEA. TCRdb keeps only in-frame clones here, not all; method: immunoSEQ multiplex PCR. The sample contains under 30,000 clones, 80% to 90% of which appear only once. The sample is drawn from a study of blood T cell repertoires in COVID-19. This chain joins TRBV11-3 and TRBJ2-5; D unresolved. The specimen was peripheral blood. The TCR originated in a man aged 80 or over with acute or convalescent COVID-19. The CDR3: CASSLDYRGGQETQYF. CDR3 DNA sequence: TGTGCCAGCAGCTTAGATTATAGAGGTGGCCAAGAGACCCAGTACTTC. The full variable domain, with the rest looked up from reference TRBV11-3 and TRBJ2-5, is EAGVVQSPRYKIIEKKQPVAFWCNPISGHNTLYWYLQNLGQGPELLIRYENEEAVDDSQLPKDRFSAERLKGVDSTLKIQPAELGDSAVYLCASSLDYRGGQETQYFGPGTRLLVL.